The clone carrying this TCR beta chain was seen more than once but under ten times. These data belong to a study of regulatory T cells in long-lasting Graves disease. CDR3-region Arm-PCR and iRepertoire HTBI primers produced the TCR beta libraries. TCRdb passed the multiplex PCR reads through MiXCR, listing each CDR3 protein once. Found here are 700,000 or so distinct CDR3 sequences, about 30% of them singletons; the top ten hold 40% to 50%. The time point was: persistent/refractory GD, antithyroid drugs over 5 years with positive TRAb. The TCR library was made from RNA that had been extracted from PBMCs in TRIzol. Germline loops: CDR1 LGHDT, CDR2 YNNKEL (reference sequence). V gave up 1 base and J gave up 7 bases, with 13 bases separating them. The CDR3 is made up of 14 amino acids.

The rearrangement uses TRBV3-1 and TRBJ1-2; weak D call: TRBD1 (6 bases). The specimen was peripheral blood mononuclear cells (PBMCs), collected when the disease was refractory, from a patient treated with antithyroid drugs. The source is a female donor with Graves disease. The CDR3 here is CASSQVWGQSGYTF. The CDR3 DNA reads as TGTGCCAGCAGCCAAGTTTGGGGGCAGAGTGGCTACACCTTC.